This passage covers 24 T cell receptor beta chains from one sample sequenced in a study of OX40 agonist ivuxolimab in advanced cancers. The data were produced by immunoSEQ multiplex PCR, yet TCRdb's version contains in-frame clones alone and is incomplete. The table includes approximately 130,000 clones, approximately 90% detected once. The sample was CD4+ or CD8+ T cells sorted from blood, taken in a trial of the OX40 agonist ivuxolimab. All receptors derive from an adult with an advanced solid tumor such as melanoma, head and neck, liver or kidney cancer.

For this clone: The identical CDR3 is also encoded by other nucleotide sequences in the sample. J is TRBJ2-7 and V is TRBV19; 8 bases align to TRBD2. The J segment lost 2 bases and the V segment lost 4 bases, leaving 1 base of the junction unmatched. CDR1 and CDR2 (germline): LNHDA, SQIVND (reference sequence). CDR3 size: 13 residues. CDR3 in amino acids: CASSRAGAYEQYF. CDR3 DNA sequence: TGTGCCAGTAGTAGAGCGGGAGCCTACGAGCAGTACTTC.

This clone was found once. This chain joins TRBV7-9 and TRBJ2-2, with D tentatively TRBD2 (6 bases). CDR1 is SEHNR, CDR2 FQNEAQ, per germline (reference sequence). Trimming took 2 bases from V and 6 from J, leaving 10 bases between them. The CDR3 is 14 amino acids. CDR3: CASSLLAWAGELFF. CDR3 bases: TGTGCCAGCAGCTTACTAGCGTGGGCCGGGGAGCTGTTTTTT. The variable domain in full, completed from reference TRBV7-9 and TRBJ2-2, reads DTGVSQNPRHKITKRGQNVTFRCDPISEHNRLYWYRQTLGQGPEFLTYFQNEAQLEKSRLLSDRFSAERPKGSFSTLEIQRTEQGDSAMYLCASSLLAWAGELFFGEGSRLTVL.

The chain employs TRBV5-1 and TRBJ2-1; D is perhaps TRBD2 (7 bases). The CDR3 totals 17 residues. Germline-derived CDR1 and CDR2 are SGHRS and YFSETQ. Trimming shortened V by 5 bases and J by 6 bases, and 24 bases separated the two germline ends. As DNA, the CDR3 is TGCGCCAGCAGGGTCGGGGGCGGTGCTAGCGGCCCCAATGAGCAGTTCTTC. This sequence encodes CASRVGGGASGPNEQFF.

The V and J genes are TRBV7-9 and TRBJ1-5; unclear D gene. V was pared by 5 bases and J by 0 bases, with 8 bases between. Germline lookup yields CDR1 SEHNR and CDR2 FQNEAQ (reference sequence). The CDR3 is 14 residues long. CDR3 protein: CASSNQNSNQPQHF. DNA of the CDR3: TGTGCCAGCAGCAATCAAAATAGCAATCAGCCCCAGCATTTT.

This chain uses TRBV19 with TRBJ2-1, with D perhaps matching TRBD1 (6 bases). CDR1 is LNHDA and CDR2 is SQIVND in the germline V gene (reference sequence). Trimming removed 6 bases at V and 7 bases at J, with 16 bases between. The CDR3 has 14 amino acids. The CDR3 loop reads CASSYYTGSNEQFF. CDR3 in DNA: TGTGCCAGTAGCTACTATACAGGGTCGAATGAGCAGTTCTTC.

The table lists this clone with a count of one. The chain is built from TRBV15 and TRBJ1-1; possible D gene TRBD1, 6 bases. Germline CDR1 reads LNHNV; CDR2 reads YYDKDF (reference sequence). With 2 bases removed from V and 4 bases from J, the gap between germline ends came to 14 bases. This CDR3 has 15 amino acids. This CDR3 is CATSRPSTGSTEAFF. The DNA for the CDR3 is TGTGCCACCAGCAGACCTTCTACAGGGTCCACTGAAGCTTTCTTT.

The V gene is TRBV11-3, the J gene TRBJ2-3; a possible D gene is TRBD2 (6 bases). CDR1 and CDR2 (germline): SGHNT, YENEEA. V was shortened by 6 bases and J by 6 bases, with 22 bases between the two germline ends. CDR3 length: 16 residues. The CDR3 is CASSFTSGEKGDTQYF. The DNA of the CDR3 is TGTGCCAGCAGTTTCACTTCGGGGGAAAAGGGTGATACGCAGTATTTT. The whole variable domain, remainder taken from reference TRBV11-3 and TRBJ2-3, is EAGVVQSPRYKIIEKKQPVAFWCNPISGHNTLYWYLQNLGQGPELLIRYENEEAVDDSQLPKDRFSAERLKGVDSTLKIQPAELGDSAVYLCASSFTSGEKGDTQYFGPGTRLTVL.

This rearrangement joins TRBV9 to TRBJ2-1, with a possible D match to TRBD2 (6 bases). CDR1 is SGDLS, CDR2 YYNGEE, per germline. V was clipped by 0 bases and J by 2 bases, with 9 bases between them. The CDR3 consists of 15 residues. The CDR3 reads CASSVEGGTYNEQFF. The CDR3 DNA reads as TGTGCCAGCAGCGTAGAAGGCGGGACCTACAATGAGCAGTTCTTC.

For this clone: One end of the junction does not line up with germline, which may come from a read error. This sequence joins TRBV5-4 and TRBJ1-4; D remains unclear. The CDR3 contains 12 residues. Germline V gives CDR1 SGHNT, CDR2 YYREEE (reference sequence). CDR3 loop: CASSLDAGKGLF. The CDR3 DNA is TGTGCCAGCAGCTTGGACGCGGGTAAAGGGCTTTTT. The full variable domain, rest sourced from reference TRBV5-4 and TRBJ1-4, is ETGVTQSPTHLIKTRGQQVTLRCSSQSGHNTVSWYQQALGQGPQFIFQYYREEENGRGNFPPRFSGLQFPNYSSELNVNALELDDSALYLCASSLDAGKGLFGSGTQLSVL.

This chain connects TRBV14 to TRBJ1-4, with unresolved D. Germline CDR1 SGHDN, CDR2 FVKESK. The CDR3 is 15 amino acids. Trimming took 4 bases from V and 3 from J, leaving 12 bases between them. The CDR3 reads CASSRAAVPNEKLFF. The CDR3 DNA follows: TGTGCCAGCAGCCGGGCTGCGGTGCCTAATGAAAAACTGTTTTTT.

The chain employs TRBV5-4 and TRBJ2-3; D uncertain. The germline V gene has CDR1 SGHNT and CDR2 YYREEE (reference sequence). The V end was cut by 4 bases, the J end by 4 bases, with 13 bases between. The CDR3 totals 14 residues. CDR3 in amino acids: CASSPSRAPDTQYF. The CDR3 DNA reads as TGTGCCAGCAGCCCATCGAGAGCGCCAGATACGCAGTATTTT.

The gene calls are TRBV28 and TRBJ2-5, with 8 bases identical to TRBD1. Germline V gene lookup returns CDR1 MDHEN and CDR2 SYDVKM. The CDR3 runs 16 residues. Trimming took 5 bases from V and 4 from J; bases not matched to a gene: 12. The chain's CDR3 is CASSRSQTGVAETQYF. The CDR3 region has the DNA TGTGCCAGCAGTCGGTCCCAGACAGGGGTTGCAGAGACCCAGTACTTC.

This rearrangement joins TRBV14 to TRBJ1-5; D uncertain. In germline, CDR1 is SGHDN, CDR2 FVKESK. Trimming stripped 1 base from V and 11 bases from J, with 15 bases between. This CDR3 spans 14 amino acids. CDR3 region: CASSQVPGSEAQHF. For the CDR3, the DNA is TGTGCCAGCAGCCAAGTGCCCGGATCAGAGGCCCAGCATTTT.

J is TRBJ1-4 and V is TRBV6-5; D call uncertain. This CDR3 is built from 14 residues. CDR1 is MNHEY, CDR2 SVGAGI, per germline. The V end was cut by 2 bases, the J end by 2 bases, with 6 bases between. The CDR3: CASSYRSTNEKLFF. The CDR3 DNA reads TGTGCCAGCAGTTACAGAAGTACTAATGAAAAACTGTTTTTT.

The chain carries TRBV5-5 and TRBJ1-1, with a weak D call TRBD1 (5 bases). The CDR3 is 14 residues long. Germline V CDR1 and CDR2: SGHKS, YYEKEE (reference sequence). Trimming cost V 0 bases and J 0 bases, with 6 bases left between them. CDR3 amino acids: CASSLVGLNTEAFF. For the CDR3, the DNA is TGTGCCAGCAGCTTGGTGGGACTGAACACTGAAGCTTTCTTT.

V gene TRBV7-9 combines with J gene TRBJ2-4; the D gene is possibly TRBD1 (5 bases). Germline loops: CDR1 SEHNR, CDR2 FQNEAQ (reference sequence). Trimming took 0 bases from V and 11 from J, leaving 11 bases between them. The CDR3 runs to 13 residues. The CDR3 protein is CASSLAGVGLQYF. The CDR3 region has the DNA TGTGCCAGCAGCTTAGCAGGGGTCGGCCTTCAGTACTTC. Full variable domain (missing parts from reference TRBV7-9 and TRBJ2-4): DTGVSQNPRHKITKRGQNVTFRCDPISEHNRLYWYRQTLGQGPEFLTYFQNEAQLEKSRLLSDRFSAERPKGSFSTLEIQRTEQGDSAMYLCASSLAGVGLQYFGAGTRLSVL.

The gene calls are TRBV25-1 and TRBJ1-1, with 7 bases lining up with TRBD1. The junction had 4 bases not matched to a gene; V was cut back by 3 bases and J by 0 bases. From germline, CDR1 is MGHDK and CDR2 SYGVNS. The CDR3 spans 15 residues. Here the CDR3 reads CASSDWGQMNTEAFF. CDR3 nucleotide sequence: TGTGCCAGCAGTGATTGGGGACAGATGAACACTGAAGCTTTCTTT. Filled out from reference TRBV25-1 and TRBJ1-1, the complete variable domain reads EADIYQTPRYLVIGTGKKITLECSQTMGHDKMYWYQQDPGMELHLIHYSYGVNSTEKGDLSSESTVSRIRTEHFPLTLESARPSHTSQYLCASSDWGQMNTEAFFGQGTRLTVV.

V usage is TRBV27 and J usage is TRBJ1-6; D gene ambiguous. Germline-derived CDR1 and CDR2 are MNHEY and SMNVEV (reference sequence). This CDR3 has 13 residues. V was cut by 6 bases and J by 5 bases, with 8 bases left in between. For the CDR3, the DNA is TGTGCCAGCAGGGTAGTCCATAATTCACCCCTCCACTTT. Its protein is CASRVVHNSPLHF.

The chain links TRBV11-3 to TRBJ2-3, with TRBD2 matching 7 bases. Germline V gene sequence: CDR1 SGHNT, CDR2 YENEEA. This CDR3 has 14 amino acids. The V gene end was trimmed by 2 bases and the J gene end by 2 bases; junction bases not matched to a gene: 1. The CDR3 DNA sequence: TGTGCCAGCAGCTTAAGCGGGACCACAGATACGCAGTATTTT. It specifies CASSLSGTTDTQYF.

V is TRBV15 and J is TRBJ2-3, with D tentatively TRBD1 (6 bases). This CDR3 contains 17 residues. CDR1 is LNHNV, CDR2 YYDKDF, per germline (reference sequence). V lost 1 base to trimming and J lost 2 bases, with 16 bases between them. The CDR3 here is CATSRGGQGRLTDTQYF. CDR3 DNA sequence: TGTGCCACCAGCAGAGGAGGGCAGGGGCGACTCACAGATACGCAGTATTTT.

This clone was picked up a small number of times. This chain uses TRBV19 with TRBJ1-3, with TRBD1 as a possible D gene (6 bases). This CDR3 is 12 amino acids long. With 3 bases removed from V and 9 bases from J, the gap between germline ends came to 9 bases. Germline CDR1 and CDR2: LNHDA and SQIVND (reference sequence). In nucleotides, the CDR3 is TGTGCCAGTAGTATTCAGGGGCTCACCATATATTTT. Translation gives CASSIQGLTIYF.

The sample holds one count of this clone. This chain connects TRBV9 to TRBJ2-7; D possibly corresponds to TRBD2 (6 bases). Trimming cost V 3 bases and J 0 bases, with 7 bases left between them. The germline gives CDR1 SGDLS, CDR2 YYNGEE. The CDR3 covers 13 residues. The CDR3 DNA follows: TGTGCCAGCAGCGGGGGGGACTCCTACGAGCAGTACTTC. It translates to CASSGGDSYEQYF.

The chain uses TRBV5-1 and TRBJ2-7; no clear D. CDR1 is SGHRS and CDR2 is YFSETQ in the germline V gene. The CDR3 is 15 residues long. V lost 4 bases and J lost 4, with 18 bases in between. The CDR3 is CASSPLDGLRYEQYF. CDR3 in DNA: TGCGCCAGCAGCCCGTTAGACGGCTTAAGGTACGAGCAGTACTTC.

Worth noting for this clone: Other DNA sequences in this specimen translate into the identical CDR3. The chain links TRBV28 to TRBJ1-1, with 8 nucleotides matching TRBD1. CDR1 is MDHEN, CDR2 SYDVKM, per germline. The ends lost 4 bases at V and 3 bases at J; junction bases unmatched: 4. The CDR3 sequence is 14 residues long. DNA of the CDR3: TGTGCCAGCAGTTCAGGACAGGGTGACACTGAAGCTTTCTTT. This translates into CASSSGQGDTEAFF.